The 10 T cell receptor beta chains presented below share a single source sample, sequenced in a study of response to subunit inactivated influenza vaccine. TCRdb reanalysed the RT-PCR reads using MiXCR and keeps one entry per CDR3 protein. The repertoire includes roughly 790,000 distinct CDR3 sequences, approximately 22% of them detected once, and 10% to 13% sits in the top ten. Sequencing used PBMCs from blood, obtained 5 days after vaccination. The receptors were gathered from a man aged 45-60 years who received an inactivated influenza vaccine.

This clonotype was detected many times. This chain links TRBV20-1 with TRBJ2-1; possible D gene TRBD2, 5 bases. CDR3 length equals 14 residues. Germline V lookup: CDR1 DFQATT, CDR2 SNEGSKA (reference sequence). The V gene lost 1 base and the J gene lost 5 bases, with 12 bases spanning the gap. The CDR3 region is CSARGLLGNNEQFF. The CDR3 DNA is TGCAGTGCTAGAGGATTACTAGGGAACAATGAGCAGTTCTTC.

In this sample, this clonotype turned up many times. The gene calls are TRBV20-1 and TRBJ1-1; TRBD1 might be the D (5 bases). The V end was cut by 5 bases, the J end by 2 bases, with 15 bases between. Germline CDR1 DFQATT, CDR2 SNEGSKA (reference sequence). The CDR3 spans 14 residues. The CDR3 region is CSAAWIGANTEAFF. CDR3 DNA sequence: TGCAGTGCTGCCTGGATTGGGGCTAACACTGAAGCTTTCTTT.

There are a few counts of this clonotype. This chain joins TRBV7-2 and TRBJ2-1; maybe TRBD2 (6 bases). V shed 5 bases and J shed 9 bases, with 14 bases lying between them. Germline CDR1 and CDR2: SGHTA and FQGNSA. This CDR3 region has 13 residues. CDR3 coding DNA: TGTGCCAGCAGCCCAGGTGGGGGGTTTGAGCAGTTCTTC. Protein product: CASSPGGGFEQFF.

In this sample, this clonotype turned up a few times. The chain recombines TRBV4-1 with TRBJ2-1; the D gene is possibly TRBD2 (6 bases). Looked up from germline, CDR1 is MGHRA and CDR2 is YSYEKL. The CDR3 has 17 amino acids. V was pared by 0 bases and J by 5 bases, with 17 bases between. The CDR3 reads CASSQDRLFASDNEQFF. The CDR3 region has the DNA TGCGCCAGCAGCCAAGATCGCCTTTTTGCTAGCGACAATGAGCAGTTCTTC.

This chain links TRBV30 with TRBJ2-7; 14 nucleotides agree with TRBD2. The V and J ends lost 3 bases and 6 bases, in that order; junction bases with no gene match: 1. This CDR3 comprises 13 residues. The V gene's germline CDR1 is GTSNPN and CDR2 SVGIG (reference sequence). The CDR3 loop reads CAWSGTSGSEQYF. The CDR3 region has the DNA TGTGCCTGGAGCGGGACTAGCGGGAGCGAGCAGTACTTC.

Here the CDR3 DNA reads TGTGCCAGCTCATCAGATTACTCAGGACTCAGCTCCTACAATGAGCAGTTCTTC. Residues: CASSSDYSGLSSYNEQFF. The V and J genes are TRBV18 and TRBJ2-1, with D tentatively TRBD2 (5 bases). This CDR3 contains 18 residues. Germline-derived CDR1 and CDR2 are KGHSH and LQKENI. V was clipped by 5 bases and J by 0 bases, with 20 bases between them.

This clonotype was counted between two and nine times. V is TRBV20-1 and J is TRBJ2-2; 12 bases line up with TRBD2. The CDR3 is made up of 15 amino acids. Unmatched junction bases numbered 3, after V lost 2 bases and J lost 5 bases. From germline, CDR1 is DFQATT and CDR2 SNEGSKA (reference sequence). CDR3 residues: CSARPSGRGTGELFF. The CDR3 coding sequence is TGCAGTGCTAGACCTAGCGGGAGGGGGACCGGGGAGCTGTTTTTT.

The chain is built from TRBV5-5 and TRBJ1-6; 7 bases agree with TRBD1. The CDR3 is made up of 17 amino acids. Looked up from germline, CDR1 is SGHKS and CDR2 is YYEKEE (reference sequence). The trim removed 1 base at V and 4 bases at J, leaving 8 bases unmatched. The CDR3 is CASSLTGAPEYNSPLHF. The CDR3 nucleotides read TGTGCCAGCAGCTTGACAGGGGCCCCTGAATATAATTCACCCCTCCACTTT. The complete variable domain, with remaining parts taken from reference TRBV5-5 and TRBJ1-6, reads DAGVTQSPTHLIKTRGQQVTLRCSPISGHKSVSWYQQVLGQGPQFIFQYYEKEERGRGNFPDRFSARQFPNYSSELNVNALLLGDSALYLCASSLTGAPEYNSPLHFGNGTRLTVT.

The sample holds a few counts of this clonotype. The gene calls are TRBV4-2 and TRBJ2-1; 15 bases are a match to TRBD2. V dropped 3 bases and J dropped 7; count of bases not matched to a gene: 7. The germline CDR1 and CDR2 sequences are LGHNA and YNFKEQ. The CDR3 is 17 amino acids. The CDR3: CASSQRGLAGGLNEQFF. The DNA of the CDR3 is TGTGCCAGCAGCCAGCGAGGACTAGCGGGAGGGTTAAATGAGCAGTTCTTC.

This clonotype has a handful of counts. At one end, the junction sequence differs from germline, possibly due to a read error. This chain links TRBV18 with TRBJ2-1; no reliable D call. This CDR3 is 11 amino acids long. Germline lookup yields CDR1 KGHSH and CDR2 LQKENI. CDR3 sequence: CASSPNKEQFF. The CDR3 coding sequence is TGTGCCAGCTCACCCAACAAGGAGCAGTTCTTC.